This is a list of T cell receptor beta chains from one sample in a study of CXCR3-negative and CXCR3-positive naive CD8 T cells. Following a re-call of the 5' RACE reads, TCRdb has one entry per CDR3 protein and lacks DNA. Its clone listing holds 43,000 or so distinct CDR3 sequences. Sequencing was carried out using naive CXCR3- CD8+ T cells from blood. Receptors were obtained from a human donor in good health. Some clones in this sample may be carry-over from other donors' samples. Each CDR3 is given with its conserved first and last residue. The order of the fields is J gene, V gene, CDR3 protein.

>TRBJ2-1|TRBV29-1
CSVEDIPSGSDEQFF
>TRBJ2-7|TRBV11-2
CASSFASGNEQYF
>TRBJ2-3|TRBV7-2
CASSLLVGSTDTQYF
>TRBJ2-1|TRBV20-1
CSASVPFSGDYNEQFF
>TRBJ2-3|TRBV6-4
CASKPTGGPKDTQYF
>TRBJ2-1|TRBV7-8
CASSLQGGDSYNEQFF
>TRBJ1-1|TRBV29-1
CSVAQGHTEAFF
>TRBJ1-2|TRBV12-3/TRBV12-4
CASSKDSGVYGYTF
>TRBJ2-5|TRBV10-3
CAISESSRGGETQYF
>TRBJ2-2|TRBV6-2/TRBV6-3
CASHRDTDSNTGELFF
>TRBJ1-2|TRBV5-5
CASSLEVVGQGAGYTF
>TRBJ2-7|TRBV12-3/TRBV12-4
CASSFGLYEQYF
>TRBJ1-1|TRBV6-6
CASSITENTEAFF
>TRBJ2-7|TRBV5-6
CASSLTGGPSYEQYF
>TRBJ1-3|TRBV10-3
CAISSPLEGSGNTIYF
>TRBJ2-5|TRBV28
CASSLMVRETQYF
>TRBJ2-7|TRBV29-1
CSVKGLAGRAYEQYF
>TRBJ2-1|TRBV5-4
CASSAEDYNNEQFF
>TRBJ1-3|TRBV12-3/TRBV12-4
CASSWRLSLNTIYF
>TRBJ2-3|TRBV6-4
CASSDSSGGATDTQYF
>TRBJ2-2|TRBV10-1
CASSDGDAGELFF
>TRBJ2-2|TRBV14
CASSPLGPRDTGELFF
>TRBJ2-5|TRBV6-2/TRBV6-3
CASRHPGEETQYF
>TRBJ2-7|TRBV28
CASSANSEGVYEQYF
>TRBJ2-1|TRBV28
CASSLYPGLADNEQFF
>TRBJ2-1|TRBV3-1
CASSQLLAGEGESYNEQFF
>TRBJ2-6|TRBV28
CASSRVGANVLTF
>TRBJ2-7|TRBV6-5
CASSFGQGGPSYEQYF